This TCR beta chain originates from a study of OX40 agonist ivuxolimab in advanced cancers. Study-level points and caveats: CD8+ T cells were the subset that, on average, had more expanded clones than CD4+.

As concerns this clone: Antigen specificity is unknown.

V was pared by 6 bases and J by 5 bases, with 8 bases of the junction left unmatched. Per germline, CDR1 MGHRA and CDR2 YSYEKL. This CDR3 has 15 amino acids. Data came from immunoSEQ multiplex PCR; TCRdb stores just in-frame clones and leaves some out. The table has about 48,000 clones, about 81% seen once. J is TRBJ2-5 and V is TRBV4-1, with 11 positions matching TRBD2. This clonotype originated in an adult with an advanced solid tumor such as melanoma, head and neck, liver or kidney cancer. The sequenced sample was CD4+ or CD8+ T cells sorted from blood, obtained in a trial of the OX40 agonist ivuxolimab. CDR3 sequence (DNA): TGCGCCAGCAGTCCAACTAGCGGGAGAAGGGAGACCCAGTACTTC. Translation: CASSPTSGRRETQYF.